This T cell receptor (beta chain) is drawn from a study of technical replicates of blood from a handful of donors. In this sample, this clone turned up once. Measured with immunoSEQ multiplex PCR; TCRdb has only the in-frame clones, and not every one. Among 11,000 to 15,000 clones listed, around four fifths were seen once. From germline, CDR1 is SEHNR and CDR2 FQNEAQ (reference sequence). J lost 4 bases, V lost 0 bases, and 5 bases had no gene match. The CDR3 has 15 amino acids. The TCR sequence derives from a human donor in good health. Sequencing input: PBMCs. The chain joins TRBV7-9 to TRBJ2-7, with 8 bases fitting TRBD2. The CDR3 reads CASSLAQAGAYEQYF. CDR3 nucleotide sequence: TGTGCCAGCAGCTTAGCGCAAGCGGGAGCGTACGAGCAGTACTTC.